Listed here are 20 T cell receptor beta chains from one sample, sequenced in a study of blood T cell repertoires in COVID-19. Profiled with immunoSEQ multiplex PCR; TCRdb holds only in-frame clones, not every one. The sample lists 170,000 or so clones, more than 85% seen once, with 0.5% to 0.65% in the top ten. The sequenced sample was peripheral blood. The receptor set was obtained from a man aged 45-65 years with acute or convalescent COVID-19.

The chain carries TRBV15 and TRBJ2-5, with 8 bases matching TRBD2. Germline CDR1 and CDR2: LNHNV and YYDKDF (reference sequence). The CDR3 covers 13 residues. The ends lost 5 bases at V and 5 bases at J; junction bases unmatched: 4. CDR3 loop: CATSGGRQETQYF. DNA for the CDR3: TGTGCCACCAGCGGCGGGAGGCAGGAGACCCAGTACTTC.

V usage is TRBV6-6 and J usage is TRBJ1-5; TRBD1 agrees at 7 bases. CDR3 length: 14 residues. CDR1 is MNHNY and CDR2 is SVGAGI in the germline V gene (reference sequence). With 6 bases clipped from V and 0 bases from J, the junction kept 2 bases outside the gene matches. In DNA, the CDR3 is TGTGCCAGCAGATCAGGGGGTAGCAATCAGCCCCAGCATTTT. Its protein is CASRSGGSNQPQHF.

This rearrangement joins TRBV7-2 to TRBJ1-5, with D perhaps matching TRBD1 (6 bases). The CDR3 is 16 residues long. The germline V gene encodes CDR1 SGHTA and CDR2 FQGNSA. The germline V and J ends were trimmed by 1 base and 4 bases, with 14 bases remaining between them. CDR3 sequence: CASSLVPQGRNQPQHF. As DNA, the CDR3 is TGTGCCAGCAGCTTAGTTCCCCAGGGGCGGAATCAGCCCCAGCATTTT. Variable domain in full (rest from reference TRBV7-2 and TRBJ1-5): GAGVSQSPSNKVTEKGKDVELRCDPISGHTALYWYRQSLGQGLEFLIYFQGNSAPDKSGLPSDRFSAERTGGSVSTLTIQRTQQEDSAVYLCASSLVPQGRNQPQHFGDGTRLSIL.

The V and J genes are TRBV7-8 and TRBJ2-1; 8 bases align to TRBD2. This CDR3 is built from 20 residues. After removal of 5 bases from V and 4 bases from J, the junction contained 22 bases not matched to a gene. CDR1 SGHVS and CDR2 FQNEAQ come from the germline V gene. The CDR3 region has the DNA TGTGCCAGCAGCCTAAGAAGGGGAGCGGGAGTGAGGGGGTTTTACAATGAGCAGTTCTTC. The encoded protein is CASSLRRGAGVRGFYNEQFF.

This clone was counted once. The genes are TRBV4-1 and TRBJ1-4, with a tentative D call TRBD1 (6 bases). CDR1 is MGHRA and CDR2 is YSYEKL in the germline V gene. Trimming cost V 0 bases and J 8 bases, with 13 bases left between them. The CDR3 loop spans 15 amino acids. In DNA form, the CDR3 reads TGCGCCAGCAGCCAAGATCTGACAGGAGCCGAAAAACTGTTTTTT. Translation gives CASSQDLTGAEKLFF.

The chain has TRBV5-5 and TRBJ2-3; 7 bases align to TRBD2. Germline V gene sequence: CDR1 SGHKS, CDR2 YYEKEE (reference sequence). The V and J ends lost 0 bases and 3 bases, in that order; junction bases with no gene match: 4. The CDR3 is made up of 15 amino acids. The CDR3 coding sequence is TGTGCCAGCAGCTTGGACCCGGGGGGAACAGATACGCAGTATTTT. It specifies CASSLDPGGTDTQYF.

This sequence joins TRBV29-1 and TRBJ1-3; 10 bases are a match to TRBD1. J gave up 2 bases and V 0 bases, and 1 base lay outside the gene matches. The V gene's germline CDR1 is SQVTM and CDR2 ANQGSEA. CDR3 length: 15 amino acids. CDR3 DNA: TGCAGCGTTGAAGAGGGGACAGGGGCTGGAAACACCATATATTTT. Residues: CSVEEGTGAGNTIYF.

The V gene is TRBV5-8, the J gene TRBJ1-3; 10 bases agree with TRBD1. With 5 bases clipped from V and 4 bases from J, the junction kept 9 bases outside the gene matches. Germline V gene data show CDR1 as SGHTS and CDR2 as YDEGEE. This CDR3 has 16 amino acids. CDR3 coding DNA: TGTGCCAGCAGAAAATCCGGGACAGGGGCCGGAAACACCATATATTTT. It specifies CASRKSGTGAGNTIYF.

This clone was picked up a small number of times. This rearrangement joins TRBV19 to TRBJ1-4; 7 nucleotides line up with TRBD1. The length of the CDR3 is 12 residues. Germline trimming cut 7 bases from V and 10 bases from J; bases unmatched to any gene: 6. From germline, CDR1 is LNHDA and CDR2 SQIVND (reference sequence). The CDR3 bases are TGTGCCAGTACCCCCCAGGGGGGAAAACTGTTTTTT. Translated: CASTPQGGKLFF.

The chain employs TRBV6-1 and TRBJ1-5; no firm D call. There are 14 residues in the CDR3. Per germline, CDR1 MNHNS and CDR2 SASEGT. V lost 2 bases, J lost 0 bases, and 5 bases lay in between. The CDR3 sequence is CASSELYSNQPQHF. CDR3 DNA sequence: TGTGCCAGCAGTGAATTATATAGCAATCAGCCCCAGCATTTT.

The rearrangement uses TRBV5-1 and TRBJ2-3; TRBD2 might be the D (6 bases). CDR1 is SGHRS, CDR2 YFSETQ, per germline. Between the trimmed V and J ends, which lost 3 bases and 2 bases, there was a span of 13 bases. The CDR3 extends over 15 amino acids. In nucleotides, the CDR3 is TGCGCCAGCAGCTGGGGCGGGGTAGACACAGATACGCAGTATTTT. Translating it yields CASSWGGVDTDTQYF.

V usage is TRBV2 and J usage is TRBJ2-7, with TRBD2 matching 8 bases. With 4 bases clipped from V and 3 bases from J, the junction kept 8 bases outside the gene matches. The CDR3 is made up of 15 amino acids. Germline V gene lookup returns CDR1 SNHLY and CDR2 FYNNEI. The CDR3 nucleotides read TGTGCCAGCAGTGCGGGGGGGGGCCCCCTCTACGAGCAGTACGTC. Amino acid sequence: CASSAGGGPLYEQYV.

The J gene is TRBJ1-5, the V gene TRBV6-6; TRBD1 agrees at 9 bases. The germline V gene has CDR1 MNHNY and CDR2 SVGAGI (reference sequence). The CDR3 is 15 residues long. The V gene end was trimmed by 8 bases and the J gene end by 5 bases; junction bases not matched to a gene: 10. CDR3 protein: CASSNRGQDDQPQHF. CDR3 DNA sequence: TGTGCCAGCTCCAACAGGGGGCAAGACGATCAGCCCCAGCATTTT.

This chain uses TRBV7-3 with TRBJ2-2; D may be TRBD1 (6 bases). V shed 5 bases and J shed 1 base, with 11 bases lying between them. This CDR3 is built from 15 residues. Germline V gene sequence: CDR1 SGHTA, CDR2 FQGTGA. For the CDR3, the DNA is TGTGCCAGCAGCCCGACAGGATTGAACACCGGGGAGCTGTTTTTT. Translating it yields CASSPTGLNTGELFF.

The chain combines TRBV28 with TRBJ1-3; possibly TRBD1 for D (5 bases). Germline-derived CDR1 and CDR2 are MDHEN and SYDVKM. The CDR3 covers 15 residues. Trimming stripped 6 bases from V and 0 bases from J, with 12 bases between. As DNA, the CDR3 is TGTGCCAGCAGGCGTCAGGGCGTCTCTGGAAACACCATATATTTT. Translation: CASRRQGVSGNTIYF.

The J gene is TRBJ2-1, the V gene TRBV10-3; D call uncertain. The CDR3 extends over 14 amino acids. Trimming shortened V by 6 bases and J by 4 bases, and 13 bases separated the two germline ends. Germline CDR1 ENHRY, CDR2 SYGVKD. The CDR3 nucleotides are TGTGCCATCAGGAAGGAGAGCAGTTACAATGAGCAGTTCTTC. Its protein is CAIRKESSYNEQFF.

This clone has more than one count but fewer than ten. The chain has TRBV10-3 and TRBJ1-5, with 11 bases fitting TRBD1. Germline V gene data show CDR1 as ENHRY and CDR2 as SYGVKD. There are 15 residues in the CDR3. Trimming at V came to 6 bases and at J to 2 bases, leaving 3 bases not matched to a gene. The CDR3 loop is CAISAGQGGNQPQHF. The DNA for the CDR3 is TGTGCCATCAGCGCGGGACAGGGGGGCAATCAGCCCCAGCATTTT.

This clone was recorded only once. The gene calls are TRBV12-3 or TRBV12-4 and TRBJ2-5, with D unresolved. The CDR3 length is 11 residues. Trimming removed 3 bases at V and 5 bases at J, with 4 bases between. The CDR3 DNA is TGTGCCAGCAGTTTTCGGGAGACCCAGTACTTC. This sequence encodes CASSFRETQYF.

The chain carries TRBV11-2 and TRBJ1-2, with TRBD1 matching 9 bases. CDR1 and CDR2 from the germline V gene are SGHAT and FQNNGV. V gave up 0 bases and J gave up 2 bases; unmatched junction bases: 4. The CDR3 sequence is 16 residues long. DNA for the CDR3: TGTGCCAGCAGCTTAGACATAGGACAGGGGAACTATGGCTACACCTTC. It codes for CASSLDIGQGNYGYTF. Supplemented by reference TRBV11-2 and TRBJ1-2, the full variable domain reads EAGVAQSPRYKIIEKRQSVAFWCNPISGHATLYWYQQILGQGPKLLIQFQNNGVVDDSQLPKDRFSAERLKGVDSTLKIQPAKLEDSAVYLCASSLDIGQGNYGYTFGSGTRLTVV.

The V and J genes are TRBV7-9 and TRBJ1-4; 7 bases line up with TRBD1. Germline values: CDR1 SEHNR, CDR2 FQNEAQ (reference sequence). The V and J ends lost 5 bases and 8 bases, in that order; junction bases with no gene match: 14. This CDR3 comprises 16 residues. CDR3 bases: TGTGCCAGCAGCCCAATTCCGACAGGGCCTTGGGAAAAACTGTTTTTT. This translates into CASSPIPTGPWEKLFF.